These 26 T cell receptor beta chains were all obtained from the same sample, sequenced in a study of blood T cell repertoires in COVID-19. Clones were read by immunoSEQ multiplex PCR, and TCRdb kept only the in-frame ones, dropping some. The table records 380,000 or so clones, 80% to 90% of them present only once. Sequencing was carried out using peripheral blood. These receptor sequences come from a woman aged 55-70 years with COVID-19, enrolled during active disease.

The chain combines TRBV4-2 with TRBJ1-1; the match to TRBD1 covers 10 bases. CDR1 and CDR2 (germline): LGHNA, YNFKEQ. There are 14 residues in the CDR3. V gave up 3 bases and J gave up 7 bases; unmatched junction bases: 5. This chain's CDR3 is CASSQTGGVDEAFF. The CDR3 DNA is TGTGCCAGCAGCCAGACAGGGGGCGTCGATGAAGCTTTCTTT.

The rearrangement joins TRBV27 to TRBJ2-1, with 8 bases identical to TRBD1. The CDR3 extends over 16 amino acids. CDR1 and CDR2 from the germline V gene are MNHEY and SMNVEV (reference sequence). Germline trimming cut 6 bases from V and 3 bases from J; bases unmatched to any gene: 10. CDR3 protein: CASSTTGTGGYNEQFF. In DNA form, the CDR3 reads TGTGCCAGCAGCACGACCGGGACAGGCGGCTACAATGAGCAGTTCTTC.

V and J are TRBV9 and TRBJ2-7; 10 bases are shared with TRBD1. CDR1 and CDR2 (germline): SGDLS, YYNGEE. The junction had 10 bases not matched to a gene; V was cut back by 2 bases and J by 2 bases. The CDR3 spans 17 residues. The CDR3 DNA reads as TGTGCCAGCAGCGTGGGACCCGGGACAGGGGATGCCTACGAGCAGTACTTC. Translating gives CASSVGPGTGDAYEQYF.

CDR3 DNA: TGTGCCAGCTCACCTGGTGCAGCGGGGGGATGGAGTAATCGGTTCTTC. As protein: CASSPGAAGGWSNRFF. This chain links TRBV18 with TRBJ2-1; TRBD2 agrees at 9 bases. Germline CDR1 and CDR2: KGHSH and LQKENI. The CDR3 spans 16 residues. V trimming: 3 bases; J trimming: 15 bases; junction bases outside the gene matches: 18.

This chain links TRBV29-1 with TRBJ1-1; D perhaps matches TRBD1 (5 bases). Germline V gene lookup returns CDR1 SQVTM and CDR2 ANQGSEA. This CDR3 is 11 amino acids long. The ends were cut back, 5 bases at V and 9 bases at J, with 13 bases in the middle. In DNA form, the CDR3 reads TGCAGCGTTTCGCAGACAGAAAAAGCTTTCTTT. It yields the protein CSVSQTEKAFF.

This chain joins TRBV4-1 and TRBJ2-2; no clear D gene. This CDR3 has 16 amino acids. Trimming shortened V by 0 bases and J by 1 base, and 9 bases separated the two germline ends. Germline-derived CDR1 and CDR2 are MGHRA and YSYEKL. In DNA form, the CDR3 reads TGCGCCAGCAGCCAAGAATTGCGGCTGAACACCGGGGAGCTGTTTTTT. Amino acids: CASSQELRLNTGELFF.

The rearrangement links TRBV5-1 to TRBJ2-6; 9 bases align to TRBD1. Trimming at V came to 5 bases and at J to 2 bases, leaving 2 bases not matched to a gene. The germline V gene encodes CDR1 SGHRS and CDR2 YFSETQ. The CDR3 runs to 15 residues. CDR3 loop: CASRDRGAGANVLTF. Written as DNA, the CDR3 is TGCGCCAGCAGGGACAGGGGAGCTGGGGCCAACGTCCTGACTTTC.

In its sample, this clone was seen once. V and J are TRBV7-3 and TRBJ1-2; 8 bases are a match to TRBD1. CDR3 length equals 13 residues. CDR1 and CDR2 (germline): SGHTA, FQGTGA. Trimming at V came to 3 bases and at J to 6 bases, leaving 3 bases not matched to a gene. Written as DNA, the CDR3 is TGTGCCAGCAGCTTTGACAGGGGAGATGGCTACACCTTC. It encodes CASSFDRGDGYTF.

The chain employs TRBV5-1 and TRBJ2-3; 8 nucleotides match TRBD2. V lost 5 bases, J lost 6 bases, and 5 bases stayed unmatched. The CDR3 sequence is 13 residues long. Germline V gene lookup returns CDR1 SGHRS and CDR2 YFSETQ. CDR3 amino acids: CASREGLGDTQYF. The CDR3 DNA follows: TGCGCCAGCAGGGAGGGACTAGGGGATACGCAGTATTTT.

V usage is TRBV15 and J usage is TRBJ2-1; 10 bases agree with TRBD1. V trimming: 3 bases; J trimming: 4 bases; junction bases outside the gene matches: 3. Germline loops: CDR1 LNHNV, CDR2 YYDKDF (reference sequence). This CDR3 region has 15 residues. The CDR3 spells CATSSRQGAYNEQFF. As DNA, the CDR3 is TGTGCCACCAGCAGCCGACAGGGGGCTTACAATGAGCAGTTCTTC.

The chain recombines TRBV4-1 with TRBJ1-1, with D perhaps matching TRBD1 (5 bases). The germline gives CDR1 MGHRA, CDR2 YSYEKL. The CDR3 is made up of 14 amino acids. With 2 bases removed from V and 3 bases from J, the gap between germline ends came to 10 bases. CDR3 region: CASSQYRDYTEAFF. CDR3 nucleotides: TGCGCCAGCAGCCAATACCGGGACTACACTGAAGCTTTCTTT.

The CDR3 reads CASSLMGPDTSDTQYF. CDR3 nucleotides: TGTGCCAGCAGCCTCATGGGGCCCGACACGTCAGATACGCAGTATTTT. The chain carries TRBV7-9 and TRBJ2-3; perhaps TRBD1 as D (5 bases). Trimming took off 5 bases at V and 4 bases at J, with 19 bases between the two ends. This CDR3 contains 16 residues. Germline CDR1 and CDR2: SEHNR and FQNEAQ (reference sequence).

This chain connects TRBV19 to TRBJ1-5; D may be TRBD1 (6 bases). The V end lost 7 bases, the J end lost 2 bases, and 12 bases lay between the germline ends. The V gene's germline CDR1 is LNHDA and CDR2 SQIVND (reference sequence). The CDR3 contains 14 residues. The CDR3 here is CASNAQGGNQPQHF. The CDR3 DNA sequence: TGTGCCAGTAACGCACAGGGAGGCAATCAGCCCCAGCATTTT.

This clone was observed a few times. The chain links TRBV5-1 to TRBJ1-3, with 10 bases lining up with TRBD1. Germline V gene lookup returns CDR1 SGHRS and CDR2 YFSETQ. This CDR3 comprises 18 residues. V lost 4 bases to trimming and J lost 1 base; unmatched junction nucleotides: 11. The DNA for the CDR3 is TGCGCCAGCAGCCCCCAGGGACAGGGGTCGGTATCTGGAAACACCATATATTTT. It encodes CASSPQGQGSVSGNTIYF.

This clone was counted a few times. The chain combines TRBV30 with TRBJ2-1; weak D call: TRBD2 (6 bases). The ends were cut back, 5 bases at V and 0 bases at J, with 14 bases in the middle. This CDR3 comprises 15 residues. CDR1 is GTSNPN, CDR2 SVGIG, per germline (reference sequence). CDR3 loop: CAWVSGLSSYNEQFF. The DNA for the CDR3 is TGTGCCTGGGTTAGCGGCTTAAGCTCCTACAATGAGCAGTTCTTC. Based on the CDR3 plus reference TRBV30 and TRBJ2-1, the full variable domain is SQTIHQWPATLVQPVGSPLSLECTVEGTSNPNLYWYRQAAGRGLQLLFYSVGIGQISSEVPQNLSASRPQDRQFILSSKKLLLSDSGFYLCAWVSGLSSYNEQFFGPGTRLTVL.

The CDR3, as DNA: TGTGCCAGCAGTGAAAATCGCTTCGGTGGCTACACCTTC. Amino acids: CASSENRFGGYTF. The rearrangement joins TRBV25-1 to TRBJ1-2; D uncertain. V was clipped by 2 bases and J by 7 bases, with 11 bases between them. The CDR3 spans 13 residues. Germline V gene sequence: CDR1 MGHDK, CDR2 SYGVNS.

The chain carries TRBV6-5 and TRBJ1-2; 7 nucleotides line up with TRBD1. This CDR3 region has 14 residues. Germline CDR1 is MNHEY and CDR2 is SVGAGI. Losses at the gene ends were 11 bases for V and 5 bases for J; bases not matched to a gene: 14. The CDR3 coding sequence is TGTGCCTCTAACAGGGGATTCGGTTATTATGGCTACACCTTC. Translating it yields CASNRGFGYYGYTF.

The chain joins TRBV5-1 to TRBJ2-3; D is undetermined. CDR3 length: 13 amino acids. The germline gives CDR1 SGHRS, CDR2 YFSETQ. The V and J ends lost 4 bases and 4 bases respectively, with 10 bases between them. CDR3 nucleotide sequence: TGCGCCAGCAGCACCCGATCGGCAGATACGCAGTATTTT. As protein: CASSTRSADTQYF.

This clone showed up just a few times. V usage is TRBV5-1 and J usage is TRBJ2-7; perhaps TRBD1 as D (6 bases). The CDR3 spans 14 residues. Between the trimmed V and J ends, which lost 4 bases and 2 bases, there was a span of 13 bases. CDR1 is SGHRS and CDR2 is YFSETQ in the germline V gene. The CDR3 region is CASSPSTGPYEQYF. CDR3 DNA: TGCGCCAGCAGCCCTTCGACAGGACCCTACGAGCAGTACTTC.

The chain links TRBV6-5 to TRBJ1-1; D gene unclear. This CDR3 is 13 amino acids long. Trimming shortened V by 6 bases and J by 0 bases, and 8 bases separated the two germline ends. Germline V lookup: CDR1 MNHEY, CDR2 SVGAGI. Here the CDR3 DNA reads TGTGCCAGCAGATCCGGGGTGAACACTGAAGCTTTCTTT. Its translation is CASRSGVNTEAFF.

J is TRBJ1-2 and V is TRBV5-3; D not certain. TRBV5-3 falls under the ORF class, with uncertain function. This CDR3 is 14 amino acids long. V lost 1 base to trimming and J lost 3 bases, with 10 bases between them. CDR3 sequence (DNA): TGTGCCAGAAGCTTGTGGCAAGTCGACTATGGCTACACCTTC. Translated: CARSLWQVDYGYTF.

This chain connects TRBV19 to TRBJ1-2; the match to TRBD1 covers 9 bases. This CDR3 is 14 amino acids long. V dropped 5 bases and J dropped 3; count of bases not matched to a gene: 4. Germline V gene sequence: CDR1 LNHDA, CDR2 SQIVND (reference sequence). CDR3: CASSDRGKDYGYTF. The CDR3, as DNA: TGTGCCAGTAGTGACAGGGGGAAGGACTATGGCTACACCTTC.

V and J are TRBV6-5 and TRBJ2-2, with D uncertain. The CDR3 spans 13 residues. Germline V gene lookup returns CDR1 MNHEY and CDR2 SVGAGI. V was cut by 3 bases and J by 3 bases, with 5 bases left in between. The CDR3 region has the DNA TGTGCCAGCAGTTATGTCGACACCGGGGAGCTGTTTTTT. The encoded protein is CASSYVDTGELFF.

V gene TRBV3-1 (or the pseudogene TRBV3-2) combines with J gene TRBJ2-7; D unresolved. The CDR3 length is 13 residues. The germline V gene has CDR1 LGHDT and CDR2 YNNKEL (reference sequence). V shed 0 bases and J shed 3 bases, with 6 bases lying between them. CDR3 loop: CASSQDTYYEQYF. CDR3 nucleotide sequence: TGTGCCAGCAGCCAAGATACATACTACGAGCAGTACTTC.

This clone occurred a few times. This sequence joins TRBV29-1 and TRBJ1-2; D unclear. This CDR3 comprises 12 residues. The germline V gene encodes CDR1 SQVTM and CDR2 ANQGSEA. Trimming left V 4 bases short and J 2 bases short, with 8 bases between. The CDR3 reads CSVGQFNYGYTF. For the CDR3, the DNA is TGCAGCGTTGGTCAATTCAACTATGGCTACACCTTC.

The CDR3 nucleotides are TGTGCCTGGAGGGGGACAGGGTCGAATGAAAAACTGTTTTTT. It yields the protein CAWRGTGSNEKLFF. The chain employs TRBV30 and TRBJ1-4; 9 positions match TRBD1. Trimming removed 3 bases from V and 5 bases from J; junction bases left unmatched: 4. This CDR3 has 14 residues. Germline V CDR1 and CDR2: GTSNPN, SVGIG (reference sequence).